The rows below give T cell receptor beta chains drawn from one sample of a study of OX40 agonist ivuxolimab in advanced cancers. Some clones are missing from TCRdb's copy, which holds only in-frame ones; the method was immunoSEQ multiplex PCR. The repertoire has approximately 100,000 clones, approximately 85% of them found once; the top ten carry less than 5%. This specimen was CD4+ or CD8+ T cells sorted from blood, taken in a trial of the OX40 agonist ivuxolimab. All receptors derive from an adult with an advanced solid tumor such as melanoma, head and neck, liver or kidney cancer. Both conserved end residues are part of each CDR3. A D gene is named only where the DNA matches it firmly. The size field is filled for only some rows; it gives once, few, many or a size class.

>TRBV7-2|.|TRBJ1-5|.
CASSFLGRNQPQHF
TGTGCCAGCAGCTTCTTAGGGCGCAATCAGCCCCAGCATTTT
>TRBV27|.|TRBJ1-5|.
CASSYGHGQPQHF
TGTGCCAGCAGTTATGGGCATGGGCAGCCCCAGCATTTT
>TRBV11-2|.|TRBJ2-1|TRBD2
CASSLDLVTSALGEQFF
TGTGCCAGCAGCTTAGATCTGGTAACTAGCGCCCTGGGGGAGCAGTTCTTC
>TRBV6-5|.|TRBJ2-7|TRBD2
CASSYSSGTDHYEQYF
TGTGCCAGCAGTTACTCCAGCGGGACGGATCACTACGAGCAGTACTTC
>TRBV7-9|.|TRBJ2-7|TRBD2
CASSRQGTSSYEQYF
TGTGCCAGCAGCCGCCAGGGGACTAGCTCCTACGAGCAGTACTTC
>TRBV28|once|TRBJ2-2|.
CASSPRGKGDTGELFF
TGTGCCAGCAGTCCCCGGGGGAAGGGGGACACCGGGGAGCTGTTTTTT
>TRBV6-5|.|TRBJ2-1|.
CASSSGVDEQFF
TGTGCCAGCAGTTCAGGGGTCGATGAGCAGTTCTTC
>TRBV6-5|.|TRBJ2-1|TRBD2
CASSYSNLADNEQFF
TGTGCCAGCAGTTACTCAAATCTAGCGGACAATGAGCAGTTCTTC
>TRBV25-1|.|TRBJ2-5|TRBD2
CASSGSLALKETQYF
TGTGCCAGCAGTGGGTCACTAGCGTTAAAAGAGACCCAGTACTTC
>TRBV9|few|TRBJ2-4|.
CASSPTGQRDLQRQYF
TGTGCCAGCAGCCCGACGGGACAGCGGGACCTACAACGTCAGTACTTC
>TRBV27|few|TRBJ2-5|TRBD2
CASSLGVTSGRTQETQYF
TGTGCCAGCAGTTTAGGGGTTACTAGCGGGAGGACCCAAGAGACCCAGTACTTC
>TRBV19|few|TRBJ2-7|.
CASSIRGQELRGQYF
TGTGCCAGTAGTATAAGGGGTCAAGAGCTCCGGGGGCAGTACTTC
>TRBV27|few|TRBJ2-5|.
CASSEGRRGQETQYF
TGTGCCAGCAGTGAAGGAAGGAGAGGGCAAGAGACCCAGTACTTC
>TRBV28|.|TRBJ2-1|.
CASSLLMGSEANEQFF
TGTGCCAGCAGTTTATTGATGGGGTCCGAGGCCAATGAGCAGTTCTTC
>TRBV9|.|TRBJ2-7|TRBD2
CASSPRLAGDEQYF
TGTGCCAGCAGCCCCCGTTTAGCGGGAGACGAGCAGTACTTC
>TRBV7-9|once|TRBJ2-7|TRBD1
CASSSGQGRSYEQYF
TGTGCCAGCAGCTCGGGACAGGGACGCTCCTACGAGCAGTACTTC
>TRBV10-2|few|TRBJ2-3|.
CASKEGSLLSTDTQYF
TGCGCCAGCAAGGAGGGGAGCCTATTGAGCACAGATACGCAGTATTTT
>TRBV6-5|few|TRBJ2-7|.
CASWRAMYF
TGTGCCAGCTGGAGAGCTATGTACTTC
>TRBV6-4|.|TRBJ2-1|TRBD2
CASSDSLRTRSSYNEQFF
TGTGCCAGCAGTGACTCCCTCAGGACTAGGAGCTCCTACAATGAGCAGTTCTTC
>TRBV28|.|TRBJ1-4|.
CASSPTRTNEKLFF
TGTGCCAGCAGCCCTACACGAACTAATGAAAAACTGTTTTTT
>TRBV2|once|TRBJ2-1|TRBD2
CASSESGLAGQQFF
TGTGCCAGCAGTGAGTCCGGCTTAGCGGGACAGCAGTTCTTC
>TRBV6-1|once|TRBJ1-1|.
CASTRASMNTEAFF
TGTGCCAGCACCCGGGCCTCTATGAACACTGAAGCTTTCTTT
>TRBV4-1|.|TRBJ2-6|.
CASSPRFGTPLRWAGANVLTF
TGCGCCAGCAGTCCAAGATTTGGGACTCCCCTTAGATGGGCTGGGGCCAACGTCCTGACTTTC
>TRBV19|few|TRBJ2-3|.
CASSSDRRTDTQYF
TGTGCCAGTAGTTCAGACAGGCGAACAGATACGCAGTATTTT
>TRBV7-8|.|TRBJ2-1|TRBD2
CASSLLASGSGEQFF
TGTGCCAGCAGCTTATTGGCTAGCGGGAGCGGTGAGCAGTTCTTC
>TRBV9|.|TRBJ2-3|TRBD1
CASSVESSGTGEADTQYF
TGTGCCAGCAGCGTAGAGTCCTCGGGGACAGGGGAGGCAGATACGCAGTATTTT